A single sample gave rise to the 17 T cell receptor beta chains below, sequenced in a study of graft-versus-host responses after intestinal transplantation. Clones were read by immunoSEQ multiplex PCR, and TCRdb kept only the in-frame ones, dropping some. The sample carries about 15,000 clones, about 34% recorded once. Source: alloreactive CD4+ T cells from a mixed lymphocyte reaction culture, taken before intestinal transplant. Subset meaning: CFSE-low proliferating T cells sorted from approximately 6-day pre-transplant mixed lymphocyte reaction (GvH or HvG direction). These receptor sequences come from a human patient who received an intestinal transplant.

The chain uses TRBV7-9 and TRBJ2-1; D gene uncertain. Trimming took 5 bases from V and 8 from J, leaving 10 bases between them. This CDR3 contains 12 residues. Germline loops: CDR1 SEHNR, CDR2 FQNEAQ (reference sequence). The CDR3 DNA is TGTGCCAGCAGCCTTTCAGGCCATGAGCAGTTCTTC. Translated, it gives CASSLSGHEQFF.

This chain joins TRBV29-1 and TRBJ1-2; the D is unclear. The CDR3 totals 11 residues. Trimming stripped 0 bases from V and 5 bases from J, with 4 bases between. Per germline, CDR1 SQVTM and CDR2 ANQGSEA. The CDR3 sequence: CSVEDAYGYTF. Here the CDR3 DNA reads TGCAGCGTTGAAGACGCGTATGGCTACACCTTC.

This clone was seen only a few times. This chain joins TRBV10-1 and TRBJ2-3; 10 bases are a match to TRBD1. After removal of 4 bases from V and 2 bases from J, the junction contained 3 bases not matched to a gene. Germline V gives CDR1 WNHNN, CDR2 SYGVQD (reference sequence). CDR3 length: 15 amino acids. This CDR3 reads CASSGDRGFTDTQYF. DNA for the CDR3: TGCGCCAGCAGTGGGGACAGGGGATTCACAGATACGCAGTATTTT.

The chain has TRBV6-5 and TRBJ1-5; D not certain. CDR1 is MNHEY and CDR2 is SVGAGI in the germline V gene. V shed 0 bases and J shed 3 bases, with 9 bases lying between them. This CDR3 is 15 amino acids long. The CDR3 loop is CASSYSKGSNQPQHF. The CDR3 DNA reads TGTGCCAGCAGTTACTCAAAGGGTTCCAATCAGCCCCAGCATTTT.

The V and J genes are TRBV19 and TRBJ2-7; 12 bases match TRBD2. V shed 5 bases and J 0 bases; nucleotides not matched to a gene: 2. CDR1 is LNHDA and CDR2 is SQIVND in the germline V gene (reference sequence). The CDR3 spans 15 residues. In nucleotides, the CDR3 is TGTGCCAGTAGTGTGACTAGCGGGAGCTCCTACGAGCAGTACTTC. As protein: CASSVTSGSSYEQYF. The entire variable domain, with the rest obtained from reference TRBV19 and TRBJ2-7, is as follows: DGGITQSPKYLFRKEGQNVTLSCEQNLNHDAMYWYRQDPGQGLRLIYYSQIVNDFQKGDIAEGYSVSREKKESFPLTVTSAQKNPTAFYLCASSVTSGSSYEQYFGPGTRLTVT.

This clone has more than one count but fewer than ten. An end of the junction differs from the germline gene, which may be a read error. In DNA form, the CDR3 reads TGTGCCAGCAGGATTTCTGGGACCAACGTCCTGACTTTC. Residues: CASRISGTNVLTF. The V call is TRBV6-5, the J call TRBJ2-6; D gene uncertain. CDR1 is MNHEY, CDR2 SVGAGI, per germline. This CDR3 comprises 13 residues.

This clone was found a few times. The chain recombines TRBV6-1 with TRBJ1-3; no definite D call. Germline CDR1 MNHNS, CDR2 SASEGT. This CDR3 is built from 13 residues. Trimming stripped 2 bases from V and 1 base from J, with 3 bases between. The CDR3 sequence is CASSEPSGNTIYF. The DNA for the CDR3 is TGTGCCAGCAGTGAACCTTCTGGAAACACCATATATTTT.

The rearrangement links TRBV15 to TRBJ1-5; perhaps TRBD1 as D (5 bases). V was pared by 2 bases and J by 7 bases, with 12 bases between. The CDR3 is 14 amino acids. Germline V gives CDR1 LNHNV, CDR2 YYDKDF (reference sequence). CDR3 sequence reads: CATSRSGGRQPQHF. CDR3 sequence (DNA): TGTGCCACCAGCAGATCGGGGGGGAGGCAGCCCCAGCATTTT. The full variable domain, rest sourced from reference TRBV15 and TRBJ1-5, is DAMVIQNPRYQVTQFGKPVTLSCSQTLNHNVMYWYQQKSSQAPKLLFHYYDKDFNNEADTPDNFQSRRPNTSFCFLDIRSPGLGDTAMYLCATSRSGGRQPQHFGDGTRLSIL.

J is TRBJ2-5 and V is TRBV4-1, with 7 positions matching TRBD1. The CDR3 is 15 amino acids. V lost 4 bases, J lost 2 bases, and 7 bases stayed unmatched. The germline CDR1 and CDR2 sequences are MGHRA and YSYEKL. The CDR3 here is CASSRYRDSQETQYF. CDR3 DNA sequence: TGCGCCAGCAGCCGATATAGGGACAGTCAAGAGACCCAGTACTTC.

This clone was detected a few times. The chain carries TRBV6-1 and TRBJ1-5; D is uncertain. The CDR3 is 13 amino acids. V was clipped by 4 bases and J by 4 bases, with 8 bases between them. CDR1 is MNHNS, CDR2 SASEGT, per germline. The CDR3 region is CASSASWNQPQHF. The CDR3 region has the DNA TGTGCCAGCAGTGCCTCGTGGAATCAGCCCCAGCATTTT.

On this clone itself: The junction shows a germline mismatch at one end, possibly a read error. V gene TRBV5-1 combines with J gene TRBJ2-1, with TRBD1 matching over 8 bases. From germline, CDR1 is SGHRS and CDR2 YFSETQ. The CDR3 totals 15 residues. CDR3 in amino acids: CASSFRDRTSNEQFF. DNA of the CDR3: TGTGCCAGCAGCTTCCGGGACAGGACATCCAATGAGCAGTTCTTC.

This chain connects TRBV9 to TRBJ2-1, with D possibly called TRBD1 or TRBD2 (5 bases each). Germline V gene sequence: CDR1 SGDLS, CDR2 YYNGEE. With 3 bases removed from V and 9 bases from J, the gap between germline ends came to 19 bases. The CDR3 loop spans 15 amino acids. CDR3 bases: TGTGCCAGCAGCGGAAAGGGACGTTGGGGTATTGAGCAGTTCTTC. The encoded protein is CASSGKGRWGIEQFF. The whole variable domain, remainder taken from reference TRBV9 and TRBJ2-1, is DSGVTQTPKHLITATGQRVTLRCSPRSGDLSVYWYQQSLDQGLQFLIQYYNGEERAKGNILERFSAQQFPDLHSELNLSSLELGDSALYFCASSGKGRWGIEQFFGPGTRLTVL.

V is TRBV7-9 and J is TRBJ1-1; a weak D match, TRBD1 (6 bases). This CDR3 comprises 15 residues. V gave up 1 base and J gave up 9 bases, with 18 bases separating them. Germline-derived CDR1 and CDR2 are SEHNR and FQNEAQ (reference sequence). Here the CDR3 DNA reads TGTGCCAGCAGCTTAGGATGGAAGGACAGAGACCAAGCTTTCTTT. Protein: CASSLGWKDRDQAFF.

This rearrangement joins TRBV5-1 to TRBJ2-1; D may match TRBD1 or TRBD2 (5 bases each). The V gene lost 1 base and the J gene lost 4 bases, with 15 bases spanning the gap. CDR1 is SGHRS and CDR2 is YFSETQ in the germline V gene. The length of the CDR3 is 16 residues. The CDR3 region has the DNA TGCGCCAGCAGCTTGTCTGGGGACCTAACTTACAATGAGCAGTTCTTC. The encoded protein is CASSLSGDLTYNEQFF.

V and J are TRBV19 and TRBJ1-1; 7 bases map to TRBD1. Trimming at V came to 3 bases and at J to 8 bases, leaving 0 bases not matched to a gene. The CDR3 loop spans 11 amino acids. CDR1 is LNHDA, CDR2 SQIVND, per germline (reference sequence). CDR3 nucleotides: TGTGCCAGTAGTATGGACAGGGAAGCTTTCTTT. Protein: CASSMDREAFF.

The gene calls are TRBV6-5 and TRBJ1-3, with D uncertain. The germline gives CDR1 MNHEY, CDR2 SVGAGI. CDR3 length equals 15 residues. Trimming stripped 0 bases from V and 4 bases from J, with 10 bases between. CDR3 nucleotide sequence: TGTGCCAGCAGTTACTCTTCGCCTTTCGGAAACACCATATATTTT. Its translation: CASSYSSPFGNTIYF.

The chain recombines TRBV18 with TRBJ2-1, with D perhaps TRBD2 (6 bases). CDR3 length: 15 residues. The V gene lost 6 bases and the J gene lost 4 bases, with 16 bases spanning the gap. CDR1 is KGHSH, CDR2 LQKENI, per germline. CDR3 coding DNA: TGTGCCAGCTCCCCGGCTGGGACTCCTTACAATGAGCAGTTCTTC. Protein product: CASSPAGTPYNEQFF. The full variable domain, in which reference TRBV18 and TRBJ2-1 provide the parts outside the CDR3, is NAGVMQNPRHLVRRRGQEARLRCSPMKGHSHVYWYRQLPEEGLKFMVYLQKENIIDESGMPKERFSAEFPKEGPSILRIQQVVRGDSAAYFCASSPAGTPYNEQFFGPGTRLTVL.